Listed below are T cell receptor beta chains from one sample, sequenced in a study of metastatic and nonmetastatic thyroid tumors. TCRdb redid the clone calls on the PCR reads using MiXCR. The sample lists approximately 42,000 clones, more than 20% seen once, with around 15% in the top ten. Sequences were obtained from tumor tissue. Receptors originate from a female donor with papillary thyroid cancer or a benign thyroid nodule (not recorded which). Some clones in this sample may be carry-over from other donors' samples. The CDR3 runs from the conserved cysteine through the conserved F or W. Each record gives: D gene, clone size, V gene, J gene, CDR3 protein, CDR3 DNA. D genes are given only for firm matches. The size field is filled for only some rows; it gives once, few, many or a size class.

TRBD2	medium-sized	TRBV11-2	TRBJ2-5	CASSLMSGVVETQYF	TGTGCCAGCAGCTTAATGAGCGGGGTAGTCGAGACCCAGTACTTC
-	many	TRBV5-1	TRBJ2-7	CATKLGGLDEQYF	TGCGCCACCAAGTTAGGGGGGCTGGACGAGCAGTACTTC
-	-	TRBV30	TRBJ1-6	CAWSPGLFNNSPLHF	TGTGCCTGGAGTCCCGGGCTTTTCAATAATTCACCCCTCCACTTT
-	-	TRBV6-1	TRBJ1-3	CASSVRGGNTIYF	TGTGCCAGCAGTGTCCGGGGAGGAAACACCATATATTTT
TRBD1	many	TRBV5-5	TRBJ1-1	CASSWDRGTEAFF	TGTGCCAGCAGCTGGGACAGGGGCACTGAAGCTTTCTTT
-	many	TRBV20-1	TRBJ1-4	CSAHERLGGREKLFF	TGCAGTGCCCACGAAAGACTCGGGGGGCGCGAAAAACTGTTTTTT
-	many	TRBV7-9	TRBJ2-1	CASSQEVRRAPEQFF	TGTGCCAGCAGCCAGGAGGTCCGGCGGGCTCCCGAGCAGTTCTTC
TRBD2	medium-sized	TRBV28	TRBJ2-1	CASSPPTSSFNEQFF	TGTGCCAGCAGCCCCCCGACTAGCAGTTTCAATGAGCAGTTCTTC
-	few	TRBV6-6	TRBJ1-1	CASSYGVLRTEAFF	TGTGCCAGCAGTTACGGGGTTTTGCGCACTGAAGCTTTCTTT
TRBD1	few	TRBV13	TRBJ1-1	CASLGWDRYTEAFF	TGTGCCAGCTTAGGGTGGGACAGGTACACTGAAGCTTTCTTT
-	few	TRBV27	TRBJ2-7	CASSPLGLTYEQYF	TGTGCCAGCAGTCCCCTGGGGCTAACCTACGAGCAGTACTTC
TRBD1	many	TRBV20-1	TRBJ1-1	CSASGGQSGAWGTEAFF	TGCAGTGCTAGTGGGGGACAGTCGGGAGCTTGGGGCACTGAAGCTTTCTTT
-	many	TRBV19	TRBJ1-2	CASSIAPRGGYGYTF	TGTGCCAGTAGTATCGCCCCTAGGGGCGGCTATGGCTACACCTTC
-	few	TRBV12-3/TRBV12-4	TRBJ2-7	CASSSIAGFYEQYF	TGTGCCAGCAGCTCGATAGCCGGGTTTTACGAGCAGTACTTC
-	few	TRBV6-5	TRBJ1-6	CASSYGGASSYNSPLHF	TGTGCCAGCAGTTACGGGGGGGCAAGCTCCTATAATTCACCCCTCCACTTT
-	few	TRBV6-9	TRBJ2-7	CASSFLGPNEYEQYF	TGTGCCAGCAGTTTCCTGGGCCCAAATGAATACGAGCAGTACTTC
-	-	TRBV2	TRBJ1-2	CASSDERGYTF	TGTGCCAGCAGTGATGAAAGGGGCTACACCTTC
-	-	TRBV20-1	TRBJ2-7	CSARDHPGQYF	TGCAGTGCTAGAGATCACCCCGGGCAGTACTTC
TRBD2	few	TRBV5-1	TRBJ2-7	CASSSSGSLNEQYF	TGCGCCAGCAGCAGCAGCGGGAGTCTAAACGAGCAGTACTTC
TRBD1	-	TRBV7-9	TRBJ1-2	CASSRQGPYGYTF	TGTGCCAGCAGTCGACAGGGGCCCTATGGCTACACCTTC
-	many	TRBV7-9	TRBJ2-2	CASSQVGTPGGELFF	TGTGCCAGCAGCCAAGTCGGGACACCCGGCGGGGAGCTGTTTTTT
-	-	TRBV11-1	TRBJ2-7	CASSLEAGYEQYF	TGTGCCAGCAGCTTAGAGGCAGGCTACGAGCAGTACTTC
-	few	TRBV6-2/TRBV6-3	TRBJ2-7	CATRRMVGASYEQYF	TGTGCCACCCGCAGGATGGTGGGGGCTTCCTACGAGCAGTACTTC
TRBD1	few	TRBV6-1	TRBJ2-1	CASSEWTGNNEQFF	TGTGCCAGCAGTGAATGGACAGGGAACAATGAGCAGTTCTTC
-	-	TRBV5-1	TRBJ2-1	CASSLVGTPAMGFYNEQFF	TGCGCCAGCAGCTTGGTGGGGACCCCCGCCATGGGCTTCTACAATGAGCAGTTCTTC
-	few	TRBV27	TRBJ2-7	CASSWTDTYEQYF	TGTGCCAGCAGCTGGACAGATACCTACGAGCAGTACTTC
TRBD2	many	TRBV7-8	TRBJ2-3	CASSWGLATDTQYF	TGTGCCAGCAGCTGGGGACTAGCAACAGATACGCAGTATTTT
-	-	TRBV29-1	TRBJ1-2	CSVERGQYGYTF	TGCAGCGTTGAAAGAGGGCAATATGGCTACACCTTC
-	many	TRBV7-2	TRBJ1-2	CASSLAPTANYGYTF	TGTGCCAGCAGCTTAGCCCCGACAGCTAACTATGGCTACACCTTC